This T cell receptor (beta chain) was recorded in a study of blood T cell repertoires in COVID-19 (dated by TCRdb to between 2020 and 2021). Regarding the complete study: Collaborator samples came from the United States, Italy and Spain and covered acute and convalescent phases of COVID-19. The dataset comprised deeply sampled blood TCRbeta repertoires from subjects exposed to, actively infected with, or recovered from COVID-19. The material from the prospective study consisted of cDNA or gDNA derived from T cells, B-cell-depleted T cells, or PBMCs. A de-identified subject ID, COVID-19 status, age in years and sex were almost always included in the sample metadata. Where HLA class I and class II types were available, the types were taken from metadata supplied by the sample provider, not from assay-based typing. The repertoires were made available in a free public database intended to serve as a resource for research on the immune response to SARS-CoV-2. The samples were drawn from two sources: the first 160 participants of the ongoing ImmuneRACE study, and over 950 subjects contributed by 6 global collaborators. Broader findings and caveats from the paper: How much clinical and demographic metadata was included differed by source and by participant, and the metadata was provided uncurated.

A word on this clone: Its antigen remains unidentified. Base qualities are not provided; no much larger clone lies one nucleotide away.

Looking up the germline V gene (reference sequence) yields CDR1 LNHDA and CDR2 SQIVND. V has 5 bases trimmed and J has 6 bases trimmed; junction bases matching no gene number 13. The CDR3, from cysteine to phenylalanine, totals 17 residues. Of the read, only the CDR3 DNA is kept; its 51 bases are in frame from base 1. Whole blood was collected in K2EDTA tubes by collaborating institutions according to the institutions' own protocols. For TCRbeta analysis, collaborators shipped samples in one of three forms: frozen whole blood, isolated PBMCs, or DNA extracted from either of those sample types. TCRbeta CDR3 regions were amplified from genomic DNA by means of the immunoSEQ Assay, a bias-controlled multiplex PCR. Turning to the authors' computational methods: Within the assay, amplification of reference gene primers was used to estimate how many nucleated cells each sample contained. To quantify the absolute abundance of each unique TCRbeta CDR3 rearrangement, sequence reads were collapsed and filtered. Productive Simpson clonality was computed per sample as the square root of Simpson's diversity index over productive rearrangements. TCRdb carries this immuneACCESS record with in-frame sequences only. Its versions omit some clonotypes, under half of them owing to an unresolved V gene in the studies checked, with the rest unexplained. V, J and clone size derive from that table, while D and trimming were established from the DNA sequence. This sample has almost 85,000 clones in its table, and about four fifths of those were observed once. The top ten clones comprise approximately 39% of the sample.

The receptor's source is an older man with active or convalescent COVID-19. The sequenced sample consisted of peripheral blood. The receptor chain draws on TRBV19 and TRBJ2-3; 11 middle bases align to TRBD1. CDR3 reads: CASSAEDRGLIGDTQYF. The nucleotide sequence is given as TGTGCCAGTAGTGCCGAGGACAGGGGGCTTATCGGGGATACGCAGTATTTT.